This T cell receptor beta chain was identified during a study of T cell responses to AZD1222 COVID-19 vaccine. Points from the study as a whole: Baseline seropositives among AZD1222 recipients totaled only 5 to 7.

A word on this clone: No antigen is known for it.

The method was immunoSEQ multiplex PCR; TCRdb's version includes in-frame clones alone and lacks a portion of them. The sample lists fewer than 120,000 clones; about 85% were seen once. Source: peripheral blood, taken on day 0 of AZD1222 vaccination. The sequence derives from an adult in good health.

The CDR3 sequence: CAISPGLGETQYF. The CDR3 DNA follows: TGTGCCATCAGTCCGGGACTAGGGGAGACCCAGTACTTC. This chain uses TRBV10-3 with TRBJ2-5, with 8 bases aligning to TRBD2. The V gene's germline CDR1 is ENHRY and CDR2 SYGVKD. CDR3 length equals 13 residues. Trimming at V came to 5 bases and at J to 5 bases, leaving 4 bases not matched to a gene.